The present T cell receptor (beta chain) was sequenced within a study of OX40 agonist ivuxolimab in advanced cancers. Measured with immunoSEQ multiplex PCR; TCRdb has only the in-frame clones, and not every one. The sample holds roughly 67,000 clones, nearly 90% seen once. The V segment lost 4 bases and the J segment 2 bases; nucleotides outside the gene matches: 2. CDR1 is SGHRS and CDR2 is YFSETQ in the germline V gene. The CDR3 has 14 residues. The rearrangement joins TRBV5-1 to TRBJ2-2; TRBD1 matches 7 bases. The sequenced sample was CD4+ or CD8+ T cells sorted from blood, obtained in a trial of the OX40 agonist ivuxolimab. The receptor was derived from an adult with an advanced solid tumor such as melanoma, head and neck, liver or kidney cancer. Here the CDR3 reads CASSGDRNTGELFF. CDR3 sequence (DNA): TGCGCCAGCAGCGGGGACAGAAACACCGGGGAGCTGTTTTTT.